Following are 21 T cell receptor beta chains from one sample sequenced in a study of T cell repertoires and HLA-DP antigens. Produced via immunoSEQ multiplex PCR; TCRdb's table is partial and in-frame only. The table includes some 110,000 clones, 85% to 95% detected once. The antigens for these receptors are not known. Sequencing input: CD4+ T cells from PBMCs. The origin of the receptors is a woman aged 18-29 years in good health and CMV-seronegative.

The chain links TRBV6-5 to TRBJ2-7, with 9 bases matching TRBD1. This CDR3 contains 14 residues. The J segment lost 0 bases and the V segment lost 8 bases, leaving 5 bases of the junction unmatched. Germline assignment: CDR1 MNHEY and CDR2 SVGAGI. DNA of the CDR3: TGTGCCAGCTTTCGGGACAGGGACTCCTACGAGCAGTACTTC. It translates to CASFRDRDSYEQYF.

The V call is TRBV7-9, the J call TRBJ1-2; TRBD1 aligns across 10 bases. The germline CDR1 and CDR2 sequences are SEHNR and FQNEAQ (reference sequence). The CDR3 runs to 15 residues. After removal of 4 bases from V and 5 bases from J, the junction contained 7 bases not matched to a gene. The CDR3 sequence: CASSSRQGARYGYTF. The DNA for the CDR3 is TGTGCCAGCAGCTCAAGACAGGGGGCGCGATATGGCTACACCTTC.

The chain is built from TRBV9 and TRBJ2-1; 10 bases match TRBD2. With 3 bases clipped from V and 4 bases from J, the junction kept 13 bases outside the gene matches. The CDR3 is made up of 18 amino acids. Germline V gene sequence: CDR1 SGDLS, CDR2 YYNGEE. Here the CDR3 reads CASSAHPGAGGVYNEQFF. DNA of the CDR3: TGTGCCAGCAGCGCTCATCCGGGAGCGGGAGGGGTTTACAATGAGCAGTTCTTC.

The V gene is TRBV28, the J gene TRBJ1-4; D is unresolved. Trimming pared 5 bases from V and 5 bases from J, leaving 15 bases between. This CDR3 is 15 amino acids long. The germline gives CDR1 MDHEN, CDR2 SYDVKM. In DNA form, the CDR3 reads TGTGCCAGCAGTACCGCTGGGGTGGGGAATGAAAAACTGTTTTTT. The encoded protein is CASSTAGVGNEKLFF. Supplemented by reference TRBV28 and TRBJ1-4, the full variable domain reads DVKVTQSSRYLVKRTGEKVFLECVQDMDHENMFWYRQDPGLGLRLIYFSYDVKMKEKGDIPEGYSVSREKKERFSLILESASTNQTSMYLCASSTAGVGNEKLFFGSGTQLSVL.

The gene calls are TRBV5-4 and TRBJ2-3, with 7 positions matching TRBD1. V gave up 4 bases and J gave up 2 bases; unmatched junction bases: 4. The CDR3 loop spans 14 amino acids. The germline V gene has CDR1 SGHNT and CDR2 YYREEE (reference sequence). CDR3 protein: CASSKGTDTDTQYF. CDR3 DNA: TGTGCCAGCAGCAAAGGGACAGACACAGATACGCAGTATTTT.

The chain carries TRBV30 and TRBJ1-1; maybe TRBD1 (5 bases). CDR3 length: 15 amino acids. Germline assignment: CDR1 GTSNPN and CDR2 SVGIG (reference sequence). With 2 bases removed from V and 1 base from J, the gap between germline ends came to 14 bases. CDR3 protein: CAWSLGEDWNTEAFF. The CDR3 nucleotides are TGTGCCTGGAGTTTGGGGGAGGACTGGAACACTGAAGCTTTCTTT.

This clone is a singleton in its sample. The chain uses TRBV4-3 and TRBJ2-1; TRBD1 agrees at 9 bases. The CDR3 has 14 amino acids. CDR1 and CDR2 from the germline V gene are LGHNA and YSLEER. The V segment lost 3 bases and the J segment 12 bases; nucleotides outside the gene matches: 9. The CDR3: CASSHGDRALGQFF. DNA of the CDR3: TGCGCCAGCAGCCATGGGGACAGGGCATTGGGGCAGTTCTTC.

The chain links TRBV27 to TRBJ2-3, with no clear D. The germline CDR1 and CDR2 sequences are MNHEY and SMNVEV (reference sequence). The CDR3 runs 10 residues. V was shortened by 5 bases and J by 7 bases, with 4 bases between the two germline ends. The CDR3 spells CASSIYTQYF. CDR3 nucleotides: TGTGCCAGCAGTATATATACGCAGTATTTT.

This clone was seen just once. The CDR3 DNA is TGCGCCAGCGGCCCGGGACAGGGGCCAAACACTGAAGCTTTCTTT. As protein: CASGPGQGPNTEAFF. The chain carries TRBV5-1 and TRBJ1-1; TRBD1 matches at 10 bases. Germline CDR1 and CDR2: SGHRS and YFSETQ. The CDR3 is made up of 15 amino acids. V was clipped by 7 bases and J by 2 bases; unmatched bases: 8. Combining the CDR3 with reference TRBV5-1 and TRBJ1-1 gives the whole variable domain KAGVTQTPRYLIKTRGQQVTLSCSPISGHRSVSWYQQTPGQGLQFLFEYFSETQRNKGNFPGRFSGRQFSNSRSEMNVSTLELGDSALYLCASGPGQGPNTEAFFGQGTRLTVV.

The rearrangement uses TRBV2 and TRBJ1-5; TRBD1 aligns across 9 bases. Germline trimming cut 7 bases from V and 8 bases from J; bases unmatched to any gene: 12. In germline, CDR1 is SNHLY, CDR2 FYNNEI. There are 15 residues in the CDR3. The CDR3 reads CASTTDRGVVEPQHF. For the CDR3, the DNA is TGTGCCAGCACCACGGACAGGGGAGTGGTCGAGCCCCAGCATTTT.

This clone is a singleton in its sample. The chain carries TRBV6-5 and TRBJ1-1, with 12 positions matching TRBD1. The CDR3 is made up of 15 amino acids. After removal of 5 bases from V and 6 bases from J, the junction contained 7 bases not matched to a gene. CDR1 is MNHEY, CDR2 SVGAGI, per germline. Written as DNA, the CDR3 is TGTGCCAGCAGTCGAGCCGGGACAGGGGGCCCTGAAGCTTTCTTT. This translates into CASSRAGTGGPEAFF.

This sequence joins TRBV7-3 and TRBJ2-5; 9 positions agree with TRBD1. J was trimmed by 3 bases and V by 5 bases; bases with no gene match: 7. There are 15 residues in the CDR3. Per germline, CDR1 SGHTA and CDR2 FQGTGA. DNA of the CDR3: TGTGCCAGCAGCCGAAGGACAGGGGAGAAAGAGACCCAGTACTTC. Translation gives CASSRRTGEKETQYF.

The chain combines TRBV9 with TRBJ1-4; possibly TRBD1 for D (5 bases). Germline CDR1 is SGDLS and CDR2 is YYNGEE. The germline V and J ends were trimmed by 0 bases and 8 bases, with 14 bases remaining between them. This CDR3 is 15 amino acids long. CDR3 loop: CASSVGGAGGEKLFF. CDR3 nucleotide sequence: TGTGCCAGCAGCGTAGGCGGGGCTGGAGGGGAAAAACTGTTTTTT.

The V and J genes are TRBV18 and TRBJ1-5; tentatively, D is TRBD1 (6 bases). CDR1 KGHSH and CDR2 LQKENI come from the germline V gene. The length of the CDR3 is 15 residues. V lost 3 bases and J lost 5, with 14 bases in between. Here the CDR3 reads CASSPKQGSDQPQHF. DNA of the CDR3: TGTGCCAGCTCACCGAAACAGGGTTCCGATCAGCCCCAGCATTTT.

The gene calls are TRBV7-2 and TRBJ2-3, with a tentative D call TRBD2 (6 bases). Germline CDR1 SGHTA, CDR2 FQGNSA. The CDR3 length is 16 residues. V was trimmed by 4 bases and J by 2 bases, leaving 16 bases between them. CDR3 nucleotides: TGTGCCAGCAGCTCGCCTTTTGGAGGGTCCACAGATACGCAGTATTTT. It encodes CASSSPFGGSTDTQYF.

This chain links TRBV7-2 with TRBJ1-5; 7 nucleotides match TRBD1. After removal of 5 bases from V and 2 bases from J, the junction contained 9 bases not matched to a gene. Germline-derived CDR1 and CDR2 are SGHTA and FQGNSA. This CDR3 has 16 amino acids. CDR3 sequence: CASSPLQGKGNQPQHF. The DNA of the CDR3 is TGTGCCAGCAGCCCCTTACAGGGGAAGGGCAATCAGCCCCAGCATTTT.

The V and J genes are TRBV5-6 and TRBJ2-1, with D possibly TRBD2 on 5 matching bases. V was shortened by 1 base and J by 3 bases, with 17 bases between the two germline ends. The germline V gene encodes CDR1 SGHDT and CDR2 YYEEEE. The CDR3 is 17 amino acids. CDR3: CASSLSPATKFYNEQFF. CDR3 DNA sequence: TGTGCCAGCAGCTTGTCGCCCGCGACTAAATTCTACAATGAGCAGTTCTTC.

The chain recombines TRBV29-1 with TRBJ2-5, with 9 bases identical to TRBD2. V lost 4 bases to trimming and J lost 5 bases; unmatched junction nucleotides: 2. Germline V gene sequence: CDR1 SQVTM, CDR2 ANQGSEA. The length of the CDR3 is 12 residues. CDR3 DNA sequence: TGCAGCGTTGGCGGGGGGGATGAGACCCAGTACTTC. Translated: CSVGGGDETQYF.

The chain carries TRBV27 and TRBJ2-1; possible D gene TRBD1, 6 bases. The CDR3 is 12 amino acids. V shed 8 bases and J shed 9 bases, with 14 bases lying between them. CDR1 MNHEY and CDR2 SMNVEV come from the germline V gene (reference sequence). The CDR3 spells CASSKQGSEQFF. CDR3 bases: TGTGCCAGCTCAAAACAGGGATCTGAGCAGTTCTTC.

This clone occurred once. The rearrangement joins TRBV9 to TRBJ1-1; D is perhaps TRBD1 (6 bases). Germline lookup yields CDR1 SGDLS and CDR2 YYNGEE. The CDR3 runs to 14 residues. V dropped 4 bases and J dropped 1 base, with 11 bases sitting between them. CDR3 DNA sequence: TGTGCCAGCAGCATAGGGGGAGAGAACACTGAAGCTTTCTTT. As protein: CASSIGGENTEAFF.

By frequency in the sample, this clone is medium-sized. The V and J genes are TRBV5-1 and TRBJ1-1; D is perhaps TRBD1 (6 bases). Germline V gene data show CDR1 as SGHRS and CDR2 as YFSETQ. The CDR3 sequence is 14 residues long. V lost 0 bases to trimming and J lost 4 bases, with 10 bases between them. CDR3: CASSLEQGRTEAFF. Here the CDR3 DNA reads TGCGCCAGCAGCTTGGAACAGGGTCGCACTGAAGCTTTCTTT.